This T cell receptor beta chain is drawn from a study of T cells in Graves' hyperthyroidism and ophthalmopathy. RNA transcripts served as the template for amplifying TCR beta CDR3 regions. Carried out on the TCR CDR3, a first-round RT-PCR used the HTBI primer set. Each CDR3 protein gets one entry after TCRdb re-called the multiplex PCR reads with MiXCR. The table has 620,000 or so distinct CDR3 sequences, roughly 15% seen once. There are many counts of this clonotype. Trimming at V came to 1 base and at J to 6 bases, leaving 2 bases not matched to a gene. From germline, CDR1 is SGHVS and CDR2 FQNEAQ. This CDR3 is 14 amino acids long. Pregnant or lactating patients were excluded, as were those with uncontrolled infection or other autoimmune disease. PBMCs were obtained from approximately 9.2 ml fresh peripheral blood.

The clonotype comes from a woman between 50 and 59 years old with Graves' ophthalmopathy. Sequences were obtained from blood. This chain links TRBV7-8 with TRBJ1-4, with 7 bases that match TRBD1. The CDR3 sequence: CASSLVGGDEKLFF. Here the CDR3 DNA reads TGTGCCAGCAGCTTAGTAGGGGGCGATGAAAAACTGTTTTTT. Together with reference TRBV7-8 and TRBJ1-4, the CDR3 gives the full variable domain: GAGVSQSPRYKVAKRGQDVALRCDPISGHVSLFWYQQALGQGPEFLTYFQNEAQLDKSGLPSDRFFAERPEGSVSTLKIQRTQQEDSAVYLCASSLVGGDEKLFFGSGTQLSVL.